Shown below are 3 T cell receptor beta chains from a single sample sequenced in a study of blood T cell repertoires in COVID-19. Sequencing used immunoSEQ multiplex PCR; TCRdb keeps in-frame clones, though not all of them. The sample records around 260,000 clones, 70% to 90% being singletons. Sequenced sample: PBMCs or T cells enriched from blood (not recorded which). The origin of the receptors is a woman aged 25-40 years who had recovered from COVID-19.

The rearrangement links TRBV27 to TRBJ2-4, with 8 bases identical to TRBD2. This CDR3 has 16 amino acids. Germline loops: CDR1 MNHEY, CDR2 SMNVEV (reference sequence). V shed 2 bases, J shed 2 bases, and the junction held 5 bases outside the gene matches. This CDR3 reads CASSLIAGLSKNIQYF. In nucleotides, the CDR3 is TGTGCCAGCAGTTTAATAGCGGGACTGTCCAAAAACATTCAGTACTTC.

The chain uses TRBV7-6 and TRBJ2-1, with 15 bases that match TRBD2. V dropped 2 bases and J dropped 9; count of bases not matched to a gene: 17. Germline CDR1 is SGHVS and CDR2 is FNYEAQ. The CDR3 loop spans 20 amino acids. The CDR3 bases are TGTGCCAGCAGCTTACGGGGGACTAGCGGGGGGCCGCCCGGCCAGGGTGAGCAGTTCTTC. This codes for CASSLRGTSGGPPGQGEQFF.

J is TRBJ2-5 and V is TRBV5-1, with 9 bases lining up with TRBD2. This CDR3 comprises 17 residues. With V trimmed by 0 bases and J by 1 base, 7 bases remained unmatched. From germline, CDR1 is SGHRS and CDR2 YFSETQ. CDR3 region: CASSLGLVAGVQETQYF. CDR3 coding DNA: TGCGCCAGCAGCTTGGGGTTGGTAGCGGGAGTCCAAGAGACCCAGTACTTC.